Shown below are 15 T cell receptor beta chains from a single sample sequenced in a study of T cell changes during pregnancy in multiple sclerosis. Clones were sequenced by immunoSEQ multiplex PCR, and TCRdb holds only the in-frame ones, with some missing. The sample yields around 40,000 clones, about 90% seen once. This specimen was CD4+ T cells from peripheral blood mononuclear cells, taken before pregnancy. All receptors derive from a female donor with multiple sclerosis, enrolled in a pregnancy study.

The chain couples TRBV25-1 to TRBJ1-5; D unresolved. Germline assignment: CDR1 MGHDK and CDR2 SYGVNS. This CDR3 is 14 amino acids long. V was cut by 6 bases and J by 4 bases, with 13 bases left in between. The CDR3: CASSRAGNNQPQHF. The CDR3 region has the DNA TGTGCCAGCAGCAGAGCGGGGAATAATCAGCCCCAGCATTTT.

This rearrangement joins TRBV7-6 to TRBJ2-1; 8 bases are shared with TRBD1. The CDR3 spans 22 residues. Germline values: CDR1 SGHVS, CDR2 FNYEAQ. V lost 1 base to trimming and J lost 0 bases; unmatched junction nucleotides: 20. This CDR3 is CASSLGAWGRGPTLSSYNEQFF. The CDR3 coding sequence is TGTGCCAGCAGCTTAGGGGCCTGGGGCAGGGGGCCCACGTTGAGCTCCTACAATGAGCAGTTCTTC.

The V call is TRBV7-2, the J call TRBJ2-7; 7 bases map to TRBD1. Germline loops: CDR1 SGHTA, CDR2 FQGNSA. The J segment lost 2 bases and the V segment lost 5 bases, leaving 9 bases of the junction unmatched. The CDR3 has 15 residues. The CDR3, as DNA: TGTGCCAGCAGCCTTATCGGGACAGCCGCCTACGAGCAGTACTTC. This codes for CASSLIGTAAYEQYF.

The V gene is TRBV7-2, the J gene TRBJ2-7, with D maybe TRBD2 (5 bases). CDR1 and CDR2 (germline): SGHTA, FQGNSA. The CDR3 length is 13 residues. Deletions cut 5 bases from V and 1 base from J, with 9 bases between. CDR3 in DNA: TGTGCCAGCAGCCGATCGGGGTCCTACGAGCAGTACTTC. This sequence encodes CASSRSGSYEQYF.

Only one count was recorded for this clone. V is TRBV5-1 and J is TRBJ1-4; D may be TRBD1 (6 bases). The CDR3 consists of 12 residues. CDR1 and CDR2 from the germline V gene are SGHRS and YFSETQ. V lost 6 bases and J 8 bases, leaving 11 bases between the germline ends. The CDR3 nucleotides are TGCGCCAGCACCCGGGACAACGAAAAACTGTTTTTT. It codes for CASTRDNEKLFF.

The genes are TRBV5-4 and TRBJ2-7; 9 bases agree with TRBD1. The CDR3 has 14 residues. The V gene end was trimmed by 4 bases and the J gene end by 4 bases; junction bases not matched to a gene: 6. The germline CDR1 and CDR2 sequences are SGHNT and YYREEE (reference sequence). This chain's CDR3 is CASSPGDRAYEQYF. As DNA, the CDR3 is TGTGCCAGCAGCCCGGGGGACAGGGCGTACGAGCAGTACTTC. Full variable domain (outside the CDR3, taken from reference TRBV5-4 and TRBJ2-7): ETGVTQSPTHLIKTRGQQVTLRCSSQSGHNTVSWYQQALGQGPQFIFQYYREEENGRGNFPPRFSGLQFPNYSSELNVNALELDDSALYLCASSPGDRAYEQYFGPGTRLTVT.

The rearrangement links TRBV19 to TRBJ1-6, with D tentatively TRBD1 (5 bases). The V gene lost 3 bases and the J gene lost 7 bases, with 19 bases spanning the gap. CDR1 and CDR2 from the germline V gene are LNHDA and SQIVND (reference sequence). This CDR3 comprises 17 residues. The CDR3 sequence: CASSIPGTGGPNSPLHF. As DNA, the CDR3 is TGTGCCAGTAGTATCCCCGGGACTGGGGGACCGAATTCACCCCTCCACTTT. Complete variable domain (other parts from reference TRBV19 and TRBJ1-6): DGGITQSPKYLFRKEGQNVTLSCEQNLNHDAMYWYRQDPGQGLRLIYYSQIVNDFQKGDIAEGYSVSREKKESFPLTVTSAQKNPTAFYLCASSIPGTGGPNSPLHFGNGTRLTVT.

This chain uses TRBV6-5 with TRBJ1-2; TRBD1 might be the D (5 bases). The length of the CDR3 is 14 residues. Germline values: CDR1 MNHEY, CDR2 SVGAGI. V was cut by 6 bases and J by 8 bases, with 19 bases left in between. The CDR3 DNA follows: TGTGCCAGCAGGGACCCCACGCGGGGCGGAGGCTACACCTTC. Amino acid sequence: CASRDPTRGGGYTF.

V and J are TRBV2 and TRBJ1-4; TRBD1 is a possible D gene (5 bases). Germline CDR1 is SNHLY and CDR2 is FYNNEI. There are 12 residues in the CDR3. Trimming removed 9 bases from V and 8 bases from J, with 13 bases in between. Here the CDR3 DNA reads TGTGCCAGTTTCGTAAGGGGAGAAAAACTGTTTTTT. Translating it yields CASFVRGEKLFF.

The chain carries TRBV7-3 and TRBJ1-2; TRBD1 agrees at 8 bases. Germline lookup yields CDR1 SGHTA and CDR2 FQGTGA. V lost 5 bases to trimming and J lost 6 bases; unmatched junction nucleotides: 11. CDR3 length: 15 amino acids. The CDR3 sequence is CASSRGQGRSDGYTF. The CDR3 DNA follows: TGTGCCAGCAGCCGCGGACAGGGACGGTCGGATGGCTACACCTTC.

This clone was seen a single time. The J gene is TRBJ1-1, the V gene TRBV5-5, with a possible D match to TRBD1 (6 bases). The CDR3 runs to 19 residues. V was shortened by 4 bases and J by 3 bases, with 28 bases between the two germline ends. The germline gives CDR1 SGHKS, CDR2 YYEKEE (reference sequence). CDR3 sequence (DNA): TGTGCCAGCAGCCGAGTAAACGGACAGTCTCTGGCCGCGGACACTGAAGCTTTCTTT. Its protein product is CASSRVNGQSLAADTEAFF.

This rearrangement joins TRBV2 to TRBJ1-1, with a weak D call TRBD1 (5 bases). This CDR3 has 13 amino acids. The V gene lost 6 bases and the J gene lost 0 bases, with 8 bases spanning the gap. The germline V gene encodes CDR1 SNHLY and CDR2 FYNNEI. This CDR3 reads CASRQEMNTEAFF. The CDR3 DNA reads TGTGCCAGCAGACAGGAGATGAACACTGAAGCTTTCTTT.

The chain joins TRBV7-2 to TRBJ2-7; TRBD2 matches at 8 bases. V lost 4 bases, J lost 2 bases, and 7 bases stayed unmatched. Germline CDR1 and CDR2: SGHTA and FQGNSA. CDR3 length equals 15 residues. The CDR3 here is CASSSNSGETYEQYF. The CDR3 DNA sequence: TGTGCCAGCAGCTCTAATAGCGGGGAGACCTACGAGCAGTACTTC.

The chain combines TRBV11-1 with TRBJ1-1; 8 bases are shared with TRBD1. V trimming: 5 bases; J trimming: 3 bases; junction bases outside the gene matches: 8. In germline, CDR1 is SGHAT, CDR2 FQDESV (reference sequence). The CDR3 contains 15 residues. DNA of the CDR3: TGTGCCAGCAGCCGGGACAGGCCGGTGGACACTGAAGCTTTCTTT. Translation gives CASSRDRPVDTEAFF. Full variable domain (remainder filled in from reference TRBV11-1 and TRBJ1-1): EAEVAQSPRYKITEKSQAVAFWCDPISGHATLYWYRQILGQGPELLVQFQDESVVDDSQLPKDRFSAERLKGVDSTLKIQPAELGDSAMYLCASSRDRPVDTEAFFGQGTRLTVV.

CDR3: CATLGGGLGDTQYF. The CDR3 DNA follows: TGTGCCACCCTAGGAGGTGGGTTGGGGGATACGCAGTATTTT. The V gene is TRBV19, the J gene TRBJ2-3, with D perhaps matching TRBD2 (5 bases). V shed 10 bases and J shed 6 bases, with 20 bases lying between them. CDR1 LNHDA and CDR2 SQIVND come from the germline V gene (reference sequence). The CDR3 sequence is 14 residues long. Variable domain in full (rest from reference TRBV19 and TRBJ2-3): DGGITQSPKYLFRKEGQNVTLSCEQNLNHDAMYWYRQDPGQGLRLIYYSQIVNDFQKGDIAEGYSVSREKKESFPLTVTSAQKNPTAFYLCATLGGGLGDTQYFGPGTRLTVL.